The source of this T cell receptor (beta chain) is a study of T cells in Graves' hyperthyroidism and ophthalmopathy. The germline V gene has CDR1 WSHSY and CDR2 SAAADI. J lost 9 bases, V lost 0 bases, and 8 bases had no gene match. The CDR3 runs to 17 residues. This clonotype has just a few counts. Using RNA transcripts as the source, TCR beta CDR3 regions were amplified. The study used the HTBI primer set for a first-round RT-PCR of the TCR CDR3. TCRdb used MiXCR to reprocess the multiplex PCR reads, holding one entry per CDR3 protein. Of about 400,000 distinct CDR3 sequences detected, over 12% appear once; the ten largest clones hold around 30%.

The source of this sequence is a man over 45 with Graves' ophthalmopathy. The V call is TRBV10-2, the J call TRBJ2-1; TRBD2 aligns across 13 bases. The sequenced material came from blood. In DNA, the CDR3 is TGCGCCAGCAGTGAGTCTATTGGACTAGCGGGAGTCTTTGAGCAGTTCTTC. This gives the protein CASSESIGLAGVFEQFF.